One and the same sample provided the 29 T cell receptor beta chains below, sequenced in a study of human T cells and chemical hapten exposure. TCRdb passed the RACE reads through MiXCR, listing each CDR3 protein once. The sample includes 50,000 or so distinct CDR3 sequences, approximately 10% seen only once; the top ten take approximately 1.8%. The time point is: patch test 1, 2 weeks after DPC sensitization. This sample's treatment: therapeutic diphenylcyclopropenone sensitization with weekly scalp DPC. Unfractionated whole blood yielded total RNA. The specimen was whole blood, collected in connection with sensitization to the hapten diphenylcyclopropenone (DPC). These receptors were collected from a woman aged 35 to 49 with alopecia areata. Some clones in this sample may be carry-over from other donors' samples.

The V call is TRBV20-1, the J call TRBJ1-2; no definite D call. The CDR3 loop spans 11 amino acids. Trimming stripped 0 bases from V and 1 base from J, with 0 bases between. The V gene's germline CDR1 is DFQATT and CDR2 SNEGSKA (reference sequence). CDR3 bases: TGCAGTGCTAGAGATAACTATGGCTACACCTTC. This translates into CSARDNYGYTF.

This clonotype has just one count. V gene TRBV5-4 combines with J gene TRBJ2-5; weak D call: TRBD1 (6 bases). Germline V gene data show CDR1 as SGHNT and CDR2 as YYREEE (reference sequence). The V end was cut by 5 bases, the J end by 2 bases, with 10 bases between. This CDR3 comprises 13 residues. Here the CDR3 DNA reads TGTGCCAGCAGACTAGGGGGACAAGAGACCCAGTACTTC. Translating gives CASRLGGQETQYF.

This clonotype occurred many times. This chain connects TRBV28 to TRBJ2-4, with unresolved D. The CDR3 is 14 amino acids. Trimming stripped 5 bases from V and 8 bases from J, with 16 bases between. Germline CDR1 reads MDHEN; CDR2 reads SYDVKM. The DNA of the CDR3 is TGTGCCAGCAGTCTAGGACCTGGCGTAGACATTCAGTACTTC. Translated: CASSLGPGVDIQYF.

There are many counts of this clonotype. This chain connects TRBV2 to TRBJ2-3; TRBD2 is a possible D gene (6 bases). The CDR3 is 14 residues long. Trimming removed 7 bases from V and 0 bases from J, with 11 bases in between. The germline V gene has CDR1 SNHLY and CDR2 FYNNEI. The CDR3 DNA follows: TGTGCCAGCACCGGAGGGACTAGCACAGATACGCAGTATTTT. Its protein product is CASTGGTSTDTQYF.

V and J are TRBV19 and TRBJ1-1; 10 nucleotides match TRBD1. Germline CDR1 is LNHDA and CDR2 is SQIVND (reference sequence). Germline trimming cut 5 bases from V and 4 bases from J; bases unmatched to any gene: 1. The CDR3 runs to 13 residues. CDR3 nucleotides: TGTGCCAGTAGTGGACAGGGGGTCACTGAAGCTTTCTTT. Residues: CASSGQGVTEAFF.

This clonotype has at least ten counts. This chain uses TRBV6-1 with TRBJ1-4; no firm D call. V was clipped by 0 bases and J by 4 bases, with 9 bases between them. The CDR3 has 15 amino acids. The V gene's germline CDR1 is MNHNS and CDR2 SASEGT. The CDR3 spells CASSEAGRINEKLFF. The DNA of the CDR3 is TGTGCCAGCAGTGAAGCCGGCCGAATTAATGAAAAACTGTTTTTT.

This clonotype was seen many times. This chain links TRBV21-1 with TRBJ2-6. TRBV21-1 is given as a pseudogene. The CDR3 is made up of 16 amino acids. The DNA of the CDR3 is TGTGCCAGCAGCAAAGCGCTGTGGGCTGGGGCCAACGTCCTGACTTTC. This codes for CASSKALWAGANVLTF.

In this sample, this clonotype turned up a few times. The chain is built from TRBV20-1 and TRBJ1-5; TRBD1 might be the D (6 bases). The V gene's germline CDR1 is DFQATT and CDR2 SNEGSKA (reference sequence). This CDR3 region has 13 residues. V lost 6 bases to trimming and J lost 4 bases, with 13 bases between them. The CDR3 DNA reads TGCAGTGCGCTCCGGGACACTAATCAGCCCCAGCATTTT. It yields the protein CSALRDTNQPQHF.

V usage is TRBV30 and J usage is TRBJ2-7, with a weak D call TRBD1 (6 bases). Trimming removed 3 bases from V and 0 bases from J, with 12 bases in between. The CDR3 extends over 14 amino acids. CDR1 and CDR2 from the germline V gene are GTSNPN and SVGIG (reference sequence). This CDR3 reads CAWRAEGGSYEQYF. DNA for the CDR3: TGTGCCTGGAGGGCGGAAGGGGGCTCCTACGAGCAGTACTTC.

This chain joins TRBV7-9 and TRBJ1-5, with 9 bases lining up with TRBD1. Trimming at V came to 5 bases and at J to 4 bases, leaving 6 bases not matched to a gene. In germline, CDR1 is SEHNR, CDR2 FQNEAQ (reference sequence). This CDR3 is 15 amino acids long. The CDR3 DNA is TGTGCCAGCAGCCCAACAGGGGGCTCGAATCAGCCCCAGCATTTT. It specifies CASSPTGGSNQPQHF.

This clonotype came up many times. The chain couples TRBV30 to TRBJ2-7; D may be TRBD1 or TRBD2 (5 bases each). The CDR3 contains 14 residues. The germline CDR1 and CDR2 sequences are GTSNPN and SVGIG (reference sequence). Trimming pared 7 bases from V and 0 bases from J, leaving 16 bases between. CDR3 region: CAYNTGRPSYEQYF. The CDR3 DNA follows: TGTGCCTACAATACGGGACGGCCCTCCTACGAGCAGTACTTC.

This clonotype turned up a few times. This chain uses TRBV4-2 with TRBJ2-1, with D perhaps given as TRBD1 or TRBD2 (5 bases each). The V end lost 1 base, the J end lost 2 bases, and 12 bases lay between the germline ends. Germline lookup yields CDR1 LGHNA and CDR2 YNFKEQ. This CDR3 spans 16 amino acids. The CDR3: CASSQGEWGTYNEQFF. In DNA form, the CDR3 reads TGTGCCAGCAGCCAAGGAGAGTGGGGGACCTACAATGAGCAGTTCTTC.

This clonotype was seen only a few times. The V gene is TRBV11-2, the J gene TRBJ1-2, with unresolved D. The length of the CDR3 is 14 residues. The germline V gene has CDR1 SGHAT and CDR2 FQNNGV. The germline V and J ends were trimmed by 5 bases and 4 bases, with 14 bases remaining between them. The DNA for the CDR3 is TGTGCCAGCAGCCCCGGACTTCGTGGCTATGGCTACACCTTC. It encodes CASSPGLRGYGYTF.

V usage is TRBV7-2 and J usage is TRBJ2-5, with a tentative D call TRBD1 (5 bases). The V end was cut by 2 bases, the J end by 4 bases, with 8 bases between. Germline V gene sequence: CDR1 SGHTA, CDR2 FQGNSA. The CDR3 runs to 13 residues. The CDR3 sequence is CASSLSQGETQYF. CDR3 DNA: TGTGCCAGCAGCTTATCCCAGGGAGAGACCCAGTACTTC.

This clonotype has ten or more counts. The rearrangement links TRBV19 to TRBJ2-2; 9 nucleotides align to TRBD2. From germline, CDR1 is LNHDA and CDR2 SQIVND (reference sequence). The CDR3 consists of 16 residues. With V trimmed by 4 bases and J by 1 base, 4 bases remained unmatched. This CDR3 reads CASSKVAGENTGELFF. The CDR3 nucleotides read TGTGCCAGTAGTAAAGTAGCGGGGGAGAACACCGGGGAGCTGTTTTTT.

In its sample, this clonotype was seen many times. The V call is TRBV6-5, the J call TRBJ1-5; D might be TRBD1 (6 bases). Germline loops: CDR1 MNHEY, CDR2 SVGAGI. The CDR3 has 14 amino acids. V shed 6 bases and J shed 0 bases, with 9 bases lying between them. CDR3 amino acids: CASRQGGSNQPQHF. For the CDR3, the DNA is TGTGCCAGCAGACAGGGAGGTAGCAATCAGCCCCAGCATTTT.

Turning to this clonotype: One end of the junction varies from germline; a read error may be responsible. The J gene is TRBJ2-2, the V gene TRBV12-3 or TRBV12-4; D is undetermined. This CDR3 is 12 amino acids long. CDR3 nucleotide sequence: TGCGCCAGCAGACCACGACCCGGGGAGCTGTTTTTT. Translation gives CASRPRPGELFF.

As concerns this clonotype: This may be a read error, as it is one base from a much larger clone. The chain carries TRBV7-8 and TRBJ2-7, with 9 nucleotides matching TRBD2. In germline, CDR1 is SGHVS, CDR2 FQNEAQ. The V segment lost 2 bases and the J segment 7 bases; nucleotides outside the gene matches: 15. This CDR3 is 17 amino acids long. The CDR3 reads CASSLMAASGTGSEQYF. CDR3 DNA sequence: TGTGCCAGCAGCTTAATGGCGGCTAGCGGGACGGGCTCGGAGCAGTACTTC.

This clonotype was found a few times. This chain connects TRBV5-1 to TRBJ1-1; 9 bases are shared with TRBD1. CDR1 and CDR2 (germline): SGHRS, YFSETQ. Trimming removed 4 bases from V and 5 bases from J; junction bases left unmatched: 6. The CDR3 has 14 amino acids. CDR3 protein: CASSTGQGWTEAFF. CDR3 DNA sequence: TGCGCCAGCAGCACGGGACAGGGATGGACTGAAGCTTTCTTT. Full variable domain (rest looked up from reference TRBV5-1 and TRBJ1-1): KAGVTQTPRYLIKTRGQQVTLSCSPISGHRSVSWYQQTPGQGLQFLFEYFSETQRNKGNFPGRFSGRQFSNSRSEMNVSTLELGDSALYLCASSTGQGWTEAFFGQGTRLTVV.

The sample holds a few counts of this clonotype. The V call is TRBV12-3 or TRBV12-4, the J call TRBJ2-2; possibly TRBD1 or TRBD2 for D (6 bases each). CDR3 size: 17 residues. V lost 3 bases to trimming and J lost 5 bases, with 19 bases between them. The CDR3 nucleotides read TGTGCCAGCAGTTTGAAACATCAAGGGGGGCATACCGGGGAGCTGTTTTTT. Translation gives CASSLKHQGGHTGELFF.

The chain joins TRBV7-8 to TRBJ1-1; D ambiguous. Germline lookup yields CDR1 SGHVS and CDR2 FQNEAQ. The CDR3 length is 12 residues. V dropped 5 bases and J dropped 7 bases, with 11 bases sitting between them. The CDR3 coding sequence is TGTGCCAGCAGCCCCCCGCAAGATGAAGCTTTCTTT. It specifies CASSPPQDEAFF.

This clonotype was detected ten times or more. This sequence joins TRBV20-1 and TRBJ2-1, with D unresolved. This CDR3 comprises 10 residues. Germline CDR1 is DFQATT and CDR2 is SNEGSKA (reference sequence). The V and J ends lost 6 bases and 9 bases respectively, with 9 bases between them. The CDR3 loop reads CSARIAEQFF. The CDR3, as DNA: TGCAGTGCCAGAATCGCTGAGCAGTTCTTC.

This clonotype was found a few times. The chain has TRBV5-1 and TRBJ2-5, with 8 bases that match TRBD2. Trimming removed 2 bases from V and 4 bases from J; junction bases left unmatched: 4. Germline CDR1 and CDR2: SGHRS and YFSETQ. The CDR3 length is 14 residues. The CDR3 is CASSFGRAGETQYF. The CDR3 nucleotides read TGCGCCAGCAGCTTCGGGAGGGCAGGAGAGACCCAGTACTTC. Drawing the rest from reference TRBV5-1 and TRBJ2-5, the complete variable domain is KAGVTQTPRYLIKTRGQQVTLSCSPISGHRSVSWYQQTPGQGLQFLFEYFSETQRNKGNFPGRFSGRQFSNSRSEMNVSTLELGDSALYLCASSFGRAGETQYFGPGTRLLVL.

J is TRBJ1-2 and V is TRBV5-1; D possibly corresponds to TRBD1 (5 bases). Germline CDR1 SGHRS, CDR2 YFSETQ. Between the trimmed V and J ends, which lost 0 bases and 4 bases, there was a span of 13 bases. CDR3 length equals 15 residues. CDR3 sequence: CASSLATGLGYGYTF. In DNA, the CDR3 is TGCGCCAGCAGCTTGGCCACAGGCCTGGGCTATGGCTACACCTTC.

This clonotype was seen at least ten times. The chain employs TRBV6-5 and TRBJ1-2; D remains ambiguous. CDR3 length: 13 residues. Trimming took 3 bases from V and 1 from J, leaving 6 bases between them. The germline V gene has CDR1 MNHEY and CDR2 SVGAGI. CDR3 sequence (DNA): TGTGCCAGCAGTTATCAGCTTAACTATGGCTACACCTTC. It translates to CASSYQLNYGYTF.

This clonotype was detected many times. V usage is TRBV3-1 and J usage is TRBJ2-5; D not resolved. Trimming took off 0 bases at V and 2 bases at J, with 10 bases between the two ends. The CDR3 length is 15 residues. Germline CDR1 is LGHDT and CDR2 is YNNKEL (reference sequence). CDR3 amino acids: CASSQDWAPQETQYF. The DNA of the CDR3 is TGTGCCAGCAGCCAAGATTGGGCACCGCAAGAGACCCAGTACTTC.

This clonotype has only a few counts. J is TRBJ2-3 and V is TRBV27; D is undetermined. Trimming left V 6 bases short and J 5 bases short, with 6 bases between. Germline CDR1 reads MNHEY; CDR2 reads SMNVEV (reference sequence). There are 11 residues in the CDR3. The CDR3 DNA is TGTGCCAGCAGGTCCCTAGATACGCAGTATTTT. It yields the protein CASRSLDTQYF.

This clonotype was picked up many times. The chain carries TRBV7-2 and TRBJ1-4; D ambiguous. The ends were cut back, 4 bases at V and 7 bases at J, with 16 bases in the middle. The CDR3 loop spans 15 amino acids. The germline V gene has CDR1 SGHTA and CDR2 FQGNSA. The CDR3: CASSSRPSWGEKLFF. CDR3 nucleotides: TGTGCCAGCAGCTCGAGGCCTTCCTGGGGTGAAAAACTGTTTTTT.

Only a few counts were recorded for this clonotype. Here the CDR3 reads CASSFLGSTGYNEQFF. CDR3 bases: TGTGCCAGCAGTTTCCTAGGGTCGACCGGCTACAATGAGCAGTTCTTC. The J gene is TRBJ2-1, the V gene TRBV6-2 or TRBV6-3; D gene ambiguous. Germline-derived CDR1 and CDR2 are MNHEY and SVGEGT. V was clipped by 4 bases and J by 3 bases, with 16 bases between them. This CDR3 has 16 amino acids.